The present entry profiles one TCR beta chain with its context. No conserved phenylalanine or tryptophan is present at the end of the CDR3, so a read error is the likely explanation. The CDR3 totals 17 residues. Trimming shortened V by 7 bases and J by 0 bases, and 19 bases separated the two germline ends. Germline CDR1 SGHAT, CDR2 FQNNGV. TCRbeta libraries were built with three rounds of nested PCR, modified from ARM-PCR. TCRdb re-called the multiplex PCR reads with MiXCR, one entry per CDR3 protein. The sample holds tens of thousands of distinct CDR3 sequences; around 75% are singletons and the top ten take about an eighth. This sample was taken from a study of tumor and adjacent non-tumor tissue in lung cancer. This sample's RNA came from whole unsorted tissue. Newly diagnosed lung cancer patients had thoracic surgery in China, August–late 2014, without prior chemotherapy.

The chain employs TRBV11-2 and TRBJ2-1; D perhaps matches TRBD1 (6 bases). The receptor's source is a woman aged 50 to 60 with non-small cell lung cancer. The source material was lung tumor tissue. The CDR3 reads CASTPEGRGNSYNEQFL. The CDR3 DNA reads TGTGCCAGCACCCCAGAGGGCAGGGGAAACTCCTACAATGAGCAGTTCTTA.